This T cell receptor (beta chain) was identified during a study of blood T cell repertoires in COVID-19. This CDR3 is built from 15 residues. Looked up from germline, CDR1 is MDHEN and CDR2 is SYDVKM. The junction had 8 bases not matched to a gene; V was cut back by 3 bases and J by 7 bases. The data were produced by immunoSEQ multiplex PCR, yet TCRdb's version contains in-frame clones alone and is incomplete. The sample yields around 100,000 clones, about 90% seen once. This rearrangement joins TRBV28 to TRBJ1-1; 10 positions match TRBD1. The sample comprised peripheral blood. The sequence was obtained from a man aged 25-40 years in a cohort sampled during active COVID-19. The CDR3: CASSFLRQGAREAFF. The CDR3 DNA sequence: TGTGCCAGCAGTTTCCTCCGACAGGGGGCCCGTGAAGCTTTCTTT.